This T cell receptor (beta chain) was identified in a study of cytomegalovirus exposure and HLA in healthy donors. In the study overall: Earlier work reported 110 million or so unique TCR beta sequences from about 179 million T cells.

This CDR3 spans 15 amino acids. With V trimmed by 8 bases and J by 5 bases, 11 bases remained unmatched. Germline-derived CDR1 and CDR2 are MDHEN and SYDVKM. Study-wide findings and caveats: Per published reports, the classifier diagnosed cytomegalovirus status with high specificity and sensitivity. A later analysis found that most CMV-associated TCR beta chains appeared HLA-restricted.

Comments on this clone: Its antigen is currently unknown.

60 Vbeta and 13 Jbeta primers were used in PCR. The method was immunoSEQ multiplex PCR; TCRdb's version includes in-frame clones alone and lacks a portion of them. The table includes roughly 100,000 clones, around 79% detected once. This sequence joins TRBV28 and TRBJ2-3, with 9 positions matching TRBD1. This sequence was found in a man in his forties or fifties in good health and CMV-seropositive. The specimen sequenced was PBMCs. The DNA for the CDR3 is TGTGCCAGCCTTAAGACAGGGGGTGCGAGAGATACGCAGTATTTT. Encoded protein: CASLKTGGARDTQYF.